A single sample is the source of the 5 T cell receptor beta chains below, sequenced in a study of T cells in Graves' hyperthyroidism and ophthalmopathy (dated by TCRdb to between 2018 and 2021). Libraries were built with multiplex PCR. The run used an Illumina HiSeq 2000. TCR beta CDR3 regions were amplified from RNA transcripts. The TCR CDR3 was subjected to a first round of RT-PCR using the HTBI primer set and the Qiagen OneStep RT-PCR kit. TCRdb reprocessing: public reads trimmed at Q25 with fastp, clones called with MiXCR, in-frame beta chains kept. Rows with a matching CDR3 protein are joined into one entry that keeps the most common DNA and genes. The sample table holds 250,000 to 300,000 distinct CDR3 sequences, of which roughly 13% were seen once. Of the sample, 7.9% falls within the top ten clones. Sequencing was done on a sample of blood. The receptors stem from a middle-aged woman with Graves' hyperthyroidism.

This clonotype has at least ten counts. The J gene is TRBJ1-6, the V gene TRBV20-1; D not resolved. This CDR3 contains 15 residues. CDR1 is DFQATT and CDR2 is SNEGSKA in the germline V gene (reference sequence). The ends were cut back, 1 base at V and 7 bases at J, with 14 bases in the middle. The CDR3 nucleotides are TGCAGTGCTAGAGTTGGGTGGCACGGGAATTCACCCCTCCACTTT. It codes for CSARVGWHGNSPLHF.

This clonotype was recorded a few times. The V call is TRBV3-1, the J call TRBJ1-2; a weak D match, TRBD1 (5 bases). Per germline, CDR1 LGHDT and CDR2 YNNKEL (reference sequence). Trimming left V 4 bases short and J 8 bases short, with 20 bases between. This CDR3 region has 15 residues. The CDR3 spells CASSPSGQGVGGYTF. For the CDR3, the DNA is TGTGCCAGCAGCCCGTCGGGGCAGGGTGTTGGCGGCTACACCTTC.

This clonotype was counted at least ten times. V gene TRBV3-1 combines with J gene TRBJ1-2; the D is unclear. V was shortened by 0 bases and J by 8 bases, with 10 bases between the two germline ends. The CDR3 length is 13 residues. CDR1 LGHDT and CDR2 YNNKEL come from the germline V gene (reference sequence). Here the CDR3 DNA reads TGTGCCAGCAGCCAAGATGCCGGAGGAGGCTACACCTTC. Its protein is CASSQDAGGGYTF.

Of note for this clonotype: With a much larger clone just one base away, this may be a read error. The chain carries TRBV7-8 and TRBJ2-7; weak D call: TRBD2 (6 bases). The CDR3 consists of 17 residues. The germline V gene encodes CDR1 SGHVS and CDR2 FQNEAQ. CDR3 coding DNA: TGTGCCAGCAGCCCGCTTTCGGCGGGAAGGTTGTCCTACGAGCAGTCCTTC. This gives the protein CASSPLSAGRLSYEQSF.

This clonotype has at least ten counts. CDR3 residues: CATTPSWGVPGGMTEAFF. In DNA form, the CDR3 reads TGTGCCACCACCCCGTCGTGGGGAGTCCCGGGGGGGATGACTGAAGCTTTCTTT. The gene calls are TRBV7-9 and TRBJ1-1, with D tentatively TRBD1 (5 bases). The CDR3 is 18 amino acids. Germline V gives CDR1 SEHNR, CDR2 FQNEAQ (reference sequence). V lost 10 bases and J lost 5, with 32 bases in between.